The clone carrying this T cell receptor beta chain has a handful of counts. Its cognate antigen is unknown. The CDR3 consists of 12 residues. Trimming removed 3 bases from V and 5 bases from J, with 7 bases in between. Germline V gene data show CDR1 as SGHTA and CDR2 as FQGNSA. This entry belongs to a study of human T cells and chemical hapten exposure. Study overall: Patients received weekly diphenylcyclopropenone doses to the scalp throughout the approximately 26-week study.

TCRdb redid the calling of the RACE reads with MiXCR, one entry per CDR3 protein. The repertoire holds around 110,000 distinct CDR3 sequences, with around 11% as singletons. Notes on the study in general: In comparison with controls, expanded TCRs gave rise to a significantly larger number of large CDR3 similarity clusters.

As to time point: patch test 3, about 24 weeks after DPC sensitization. Treatment specified: therapeutic diphenylcyclopropenone sensitization with weekly scalp DPC. This material consisted of whole blood, taken in connection with sensitization to the hapten diphenylcyclopropenone (DPC). The genes are TRBV7-2 and TRBJ1-1, with D perhaps TRBD1 (6 bases). The sequence was obtained from a woman in her 50s with alopecia areata. Some clones in this sample may be carry-over from other donors' samples. CDR3 bases: TGTGCCAGCAGCTTGAGGGGGACTGAAGCTTTCTTT. Its protein is CASSLRGTEAFF. The variable domain in full, with the rest retrieved from reference TRBV7-2 and TRBJ1-1, is GAGVSQSPSNKVTEKGKDVELRCDPISGHTALYWYRQSLGQGLEFLIYFQGNSAPDKSGLPSDRFSAERTGGSVSTLTIQRTQQEDSAVYLCASSLRGTEAFFGQGTRLTVV.